This TCR beta chain originates from a study of human T cells and chemical hapten exposure. On the study more broadly: Patients having alopecia areata, totalis or universalis were mostly female.

This CDR3 has 15 amino acids. Trimming pared 3 bases from V and 2 bases from J, leaving 16 bases between. Germline V gives CDR1 SQVTM, CDR2 ANQGSEA. TCRdb reprocessed the RACE reads with MiXCR, giving one entry per CDR3 protein. The sample has a few hundred thousand distinct CDR3 sequences, approximately 5% seen once. Time point meaning: pre-sensitization, week 0. Treatment of the sample: therapeutic diphenylcyclopropenone sensitization with weekly scalp DPC. Blood was collected ahead of every patch test applied. Before extraction, the whole blood was not fractionated, and total RNA was taken from it. This receptor was identified in a woman between 18 and 29 years old with alopecia areata. Some clones in this sample may be carry-over from other donors' samples. This sample comprised whole blood, obtained in connection with sensitization to the hapten diphenylcyclopropenone (DPC). The chain carries TRBV29-1 and TRBJ1-2; perhaps TRBD1 as D (6 bases). CDR3 nucleotide sequence: TGCAGCGTTGAGGGTTCTTGGACAGAAAACTATGGCTACACCTTC. Its protein is CSVEGSWTENYGYTF.